A selection of T cell receptor beta chains follows, all from one sample in a study of shared clonotypes between healthy human individuals. Some clones are missing from TCRdb's copy, which holds only in-frame ones; the method was immunoSEQ multiplex PCR. Of millions of clones listed, roughly 94% were seen once; the top ten hold 1% to 1.3%. Sequenced: naive CD8+ T cells sorted from blood. The receptor source for this set is a man between 18 and 35 years old in good health. The CDR3 runs from the conserved cysteine through the conserved F or W. Each record gives: D gene, V gene, J gene, clone size, CDR3 DNA, CDR3 protein. A D gene is named only where the DNA matches it firmly. Some rows mark clone size as missing; the rest say once, few, many or name a class of expanded clone.

NA,TRBV27,TRBJ1-5,few,TGTGCCAGCAGTCTTTCCGGGGAGTATAGCAATCAGCCCCAGCATTTT,CASSLSGEYSNQPQHF
NA,TRBV4-1,TRBJ2-2,once,TGCGCCAGCAGCCTGGTTGGGGGAGGAAGGAACACCGGGGAGCTGTTTTTT,CASSLVGGGRNTGELFF
NA,TRBV5-6,TRBJ2-5,NA,TGTGCCAGCAGCTTTAGAGAGGGACAAGAGACCCAGTACTTC,CASSFREGQETQYF
NA,TRBV27,TRBJ1-4,NA,TGTGCCAGCAGTTTATCGCCGGGTTTGGAAGAAAAACTGTTTTTT,CASSLSPGLEEKLFF
NA,TRBV12-5,TRBJ2-1,NA,TGTGCTAGTGGTTTGGGAACAGGGATCCGAGATGAGCAGTTCTTC,CASGLGTGIRDEQFF
TRBD1,TRBV10-3,TRBJ1-6,once,TGTGCCATCATTCGGCAGGGGGGGTTTCTGGGTTCACCCCTCCACTTT,CAIIRQGGFLGSPLHF
NA,TRBV6-5,TRBJ2-7,NA,TGTGCCAGCAGTTACTCTGCAGGGCAAATCTCCTACGAGCAGTACTTC,CASSYSAGQISYEQYF
NA,TRBV7-6,TRBJ2-2,NA,TGTGCCAGCAGCCCTGGGGAAGGGACCGGGGAGCTGTTTTTT,CASSPGEGTGELFF
NA,TRBV9,TRBJ2-6,NA,TGTGCCAGCAGCGAGTCAGTCAACTCTGGGGCCAACGTCCTGACTTTC,CASSESVNSGANVLTF
TRBD2,TRBV11-2,TRBJ2-2,NA,TGTGCCAGCAGCTTTGATCCCTTCCGACTAGCGGGGGGCACCGGGGAGCTGTTTTTT,CASSFDPFRLAGGTGELFF
NA,TRBV7-2,TRBJ2-2,few,TGTGCCAGCAGCTTAGTTCTCGGGGAGCTGTTTTTT,CASSLVLGELFF
NA,TRBV29-1,TRBJ2-1,NA,TGCAGCGTTGTCCAAAGGGATCTCTACAATGAGCAGTTCTTC,CSVVQRDLYNEQFF
NA,TRBV7-8,TRBJ1-2,NA,TGTGCCAGCAGCTATGCAGCTTTCTATGGCTACACCTTC,CASSYAAFYGYTF
TRBD1,TRBV6-5,TRBJ2-7,NA,TGTGCCAGCAGTTGGGGACAGGGGGCCGGGGAGCAGTACTTC,CASSWGQGAGEQYF
NA,TRBV13,TRBJ1-1,NA,TGTGCCAGCAGCCCTAGCCCCGGAGCCCACCCTAACACTGAAGCTTTCTTT,CASSPSPGAHPNTEAFF
NA,TRBV13,TRBJ2-7,NA,TGTGCCAGCAGCTCGGCCCTAGGGGGATCTCTCGAGCAGTACTTC,CASSSALGGSLEQYF
NA,TRBV27,TRBJ2-1,NA,TGTGCCAGCAGCTATAGGCGACCTAGGGACTACAATGAGCAGTTCTTC,CASSYRRPRDYNEQFF
NA,TRBV21-1,TRBJ1-4,once,TGTGCCAGCAGACACAGGCCACCGTCTAATGAAAAACTGTTTTTT,CASRHRPPSNEKLFF
TRBD1,TRBV9,TRBJ2-4,NA,TGTGCCAGCAGCTCCAGGGACAGGGATCCCAAAAACATTCAGTACTTC,CASSSRDRDPKNIQYF
NA,TRBV7-9,TRBJ2-4,NA,TGTGCCAGCAGCTCATTTGGGCAGCCCCCCTTGGTTTATAGCATTCAGTACTTC,CASSSFGQPPLVYSIQYF